These 10 T cell receptor beta chains were all obtained from the same sample, sequenced in a study of cytomegalovirus exposure and HLA in healthy donors. Primers for the PCR totalled 60 Vbeta and 13 Jbeta. Method: immunoSEQ multiplex PCR; TCRdb's copy keeps in-frame clones and lacks some. Recorded for this sample: about 50,000 clones. Sequenced material: PBMCs. These receptors originate from a woman aged 18 to 35 in good health and CMV-seronegative.

This chain uses TRBV6-1 with TRBJ1-1; D is undetermined. Trimming left V 5 bases short and J 0 bases short, with 13 bases between. Germline assignment: CDR1 MNHNS and CDR2 SASEGT. The CDR3 totals 15 residues. The CDR3 region has the DNA TGTGCCAGCAGTCCCCTTAGTACAGTGAACACTGAAGCTTTCTTT. Translation gives CASSPLSTVNTEAFF.

This chain connects TRBV29-1 to TRBJ1-1; D is undetermined. Germline assignment: CDR1 SQVTM and CDR2 ANQGSEA. Between the trimmed V and J ends, which lost 0 bases and 3 bases, there was a span of 5 bases. CDR3 length: 12 residues. CDR3 region: CSVEDPDTEAFF. CDR3 coding DNA: TGCAGCGTTGAAGACCCGGACACTGAAGCTTTCTTT.

V is TRBV9 and J is TRBJ1-2, with TRBD1 identical over 8 bases. CDR1 is SGDLS and CDR2 is YYNGEE in the germline V gene. With 4 bases clipped from V and 4 bases from J, the junction kept 6 bases outside the gene matches. CDR3 length equals 14 residues. CDR3 in amino acids: CASSPDRGGYGYTF. The CDR3 coding sequence is TGTGCCAGCAGCCCCGACAGGGGCGGCTATGGCTACACCTTC. The full variable domain, with the rest looked up from reference TRBV9 and TRBJ1-2, is DSGVTQTPKHLITATGQRVTLRCSPRSGDLSVYWYQQSLDQGLQFLIQYYNGEERAKGNILERFSAQQFPDLHSELNLSSLELGDSALYFCASSPDRGGYGYTFGSGTRLTVV.

V is TRBV10-1 and J is TRBJ1-1, with TRBD1 matching 9 bases. The V and J ends lost 6 bases and 11 bases, in that order; junction bases with no gene match: 10. This CDR3 region has 13 residues. Germline-derived CDR1 and CDR2 are WNHNN and SYGVQD (reference sequence). CDR3 residues: CASRFPGDRDAFF. The CDR3 nucleotides are TGCGCCAGCAGGTTTCCGGGGGACAGGGACGCTTTCTTT.

The rearrangement links TRBV5-1 to TRBJ1-6; 8 bases match TRBD1. The CDR3 covers 14 residues. The trim removed 4 bases at V and 7 bases at J, leaving 4 bases unmatched. Germline-derived CDR1 and CDR2 are SGHRS and YFSETQ. The CDR3 region has the DNA TGCGCCAGCAGCCCCGGACAGGGCAATTCACCCCTCCACTTT. Amino acids: CASSPGQGNSPLHF.

The chain carries TRBV5-4 and TRBJ2-2, with D tentatively TRBD2 (5 bases). Germline CDR1 SGHNT, CDR2 YYREEE (reference sequence). The CDR3 loop spans 16 amino acids. The V gene lost 4 bases and the J gene lost 0 bases, with 13 bases spanning the gap. CDR3 loop: CASSHPAETNTGELFF. The CDR3 DNA is TGTGCCAGCAGCCACCCAGCGGAGACGAACACCGGGGAGCTGTTTTTT.

CDR3 residues: CASSLGPLRETQYF. CDR3 coding DNA: TGTGCCAGCAGCTTAGGCCCTTTGCGGGAGACCCAGTACTTC. The chain carries TRBV11-3 and TRBJ2-5; D is unclear. Trimming removed 1 base at V and 5 bases at J, with 11 bases between. Germline CDR1 SGHNT, CDR2 YENEEA. CDR3 length: 14 residues.

The rearrangement uses TRBV5-1 and TRBJ1-1; D is unclear. Germline V gene lookup returns CDR1 SGHRS and CDR2 YFSETQ. CDR3 length: 12 residues. Trimming pared 3 bases from V and 7 bases from J, leaving 10 bases between. CDR3 region: CASSSSRGEAFF. As DNA, the CDR3 is TGCGCCAGCAGCTCTAGTCGGGGTGAAGCTTTCTTT.

The chain uses TRBV19 and TRBJ2-2; tentative D call: TRBD1 (5 bases). The CDR3 sequence is 15 residues long. Germline V gives CDR1 LNHDA, CDR2 SQIVND (reference sequence). Trimming removed 4 bases at V and 0 bases at J, with 9 bases between. DNA for the CDR3: TGTGCCAGTAGTACCCGACAGACGAACACCGGGGAGCTGTTTTTT. Translation gives CASSTRQTNTGELFF.

This chain joins TRBV5-1 and TRBJ1-1, with 7 bases identical to TRBD1. The CDR3 length is 13 residues. V dropped 2 bases and J dropped 11; count of bases not matched to a gene: 9. CDR1 and CDR2 (germline): SGHRS, YFSETQ. CDR3 in amino acids: CASSLDRVCGAFF. The CDR3 coding sequence is TGCGCCAGCAGCTTAGACAGGGTTTGTGGGGCTTTCTTT.